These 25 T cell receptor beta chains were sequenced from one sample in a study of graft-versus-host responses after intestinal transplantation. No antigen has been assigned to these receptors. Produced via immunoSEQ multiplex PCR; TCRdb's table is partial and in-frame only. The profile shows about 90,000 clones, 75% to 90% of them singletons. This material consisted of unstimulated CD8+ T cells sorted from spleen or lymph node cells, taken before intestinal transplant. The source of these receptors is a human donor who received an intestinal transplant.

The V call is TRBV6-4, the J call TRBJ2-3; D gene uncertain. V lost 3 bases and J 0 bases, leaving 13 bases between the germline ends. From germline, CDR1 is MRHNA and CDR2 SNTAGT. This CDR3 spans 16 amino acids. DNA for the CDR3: TGTGCCAGCAGTGAAGGGTCGTCTTCTAGCACAGATACGCAGTATTTT. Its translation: CASSEGSSSSTDTQYF.

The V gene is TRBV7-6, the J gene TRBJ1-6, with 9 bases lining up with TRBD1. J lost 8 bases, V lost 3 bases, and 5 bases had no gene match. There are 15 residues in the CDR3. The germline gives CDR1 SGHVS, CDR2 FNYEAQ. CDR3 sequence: CASSLRDREDSPLHF. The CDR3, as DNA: TGTGCCAGCAGCTTGAGGGACAGGGAAGATTCACCCCTCCACTTT.

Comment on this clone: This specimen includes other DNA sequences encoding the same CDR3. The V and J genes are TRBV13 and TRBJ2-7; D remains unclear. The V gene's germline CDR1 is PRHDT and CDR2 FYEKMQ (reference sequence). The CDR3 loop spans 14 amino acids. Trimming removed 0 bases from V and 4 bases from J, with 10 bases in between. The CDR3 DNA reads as TGTGCCAGCAGCTTAGGCCTGAGCTCATACGAGCAGTACTTC. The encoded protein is CASSLGLSSYEQYF.

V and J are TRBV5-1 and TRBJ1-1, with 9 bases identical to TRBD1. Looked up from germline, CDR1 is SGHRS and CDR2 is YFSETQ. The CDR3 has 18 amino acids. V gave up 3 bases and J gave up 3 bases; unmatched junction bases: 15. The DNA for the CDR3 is TGCGCCAGCAGCTCGGACCTACCGGGACAGGGATTTTACACTGAAGCTTTCTTT. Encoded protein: CASSSDLPGQGFYTEAFF.

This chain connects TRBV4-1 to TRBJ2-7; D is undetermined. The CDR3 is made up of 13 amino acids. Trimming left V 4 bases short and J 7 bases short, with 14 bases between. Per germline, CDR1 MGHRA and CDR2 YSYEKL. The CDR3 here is CASSPLGREEQYF. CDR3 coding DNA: TGCGCCAGCAGCCCCCTGGGAAGGGAAGAGCAGTACTTC.

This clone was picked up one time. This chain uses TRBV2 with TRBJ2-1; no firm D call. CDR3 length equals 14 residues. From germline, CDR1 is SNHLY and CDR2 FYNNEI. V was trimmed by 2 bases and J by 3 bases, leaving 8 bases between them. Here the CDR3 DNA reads TGTGCCAGCAGTGAAAAACTACGCTACAATGAGCAGTTCTTC. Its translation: CASSEKLRYNEQFF.

The CDR3 DNA sequence: TGTGCCAGCAGCTTGGCCGGCAACTCCTATAATTCACCCCTCCACTTT. Its translation is CASSLAGNSYNSPLHF. The chain couples TRBV5-5 to TRBJ1-6; D is undetermined. V was shortened by 0 bases and J by 0 bases, with 7 bases between the two germline ends. Germline V CDR1 and CDR2: SGHKS, YYEKEE (reference sequence). The CDR3 totals 16 residues.

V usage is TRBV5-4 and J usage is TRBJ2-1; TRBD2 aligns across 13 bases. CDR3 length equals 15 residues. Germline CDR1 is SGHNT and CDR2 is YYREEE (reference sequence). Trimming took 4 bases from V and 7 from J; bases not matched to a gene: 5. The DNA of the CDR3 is TGTGCCAGCAGCCCAGTGACTAGCGGGAGGAATGAGCAGTTCTTC. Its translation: CASSPVTSGRNEQFF.

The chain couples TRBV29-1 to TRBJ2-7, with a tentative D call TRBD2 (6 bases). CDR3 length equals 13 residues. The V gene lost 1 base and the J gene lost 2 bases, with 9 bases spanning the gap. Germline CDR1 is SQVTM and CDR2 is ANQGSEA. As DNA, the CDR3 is TGCAGCGTTGAAGTGGACTACACCTACGAGCAGTACTTC. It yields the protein CSVEVDYTYEQYF.

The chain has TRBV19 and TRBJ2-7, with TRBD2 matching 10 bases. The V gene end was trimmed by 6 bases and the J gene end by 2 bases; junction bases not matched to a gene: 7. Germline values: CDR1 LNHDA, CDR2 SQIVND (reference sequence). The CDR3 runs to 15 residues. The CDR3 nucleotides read TGTGCCAGTAGCGCCGCTAGCGGGAGAACCTACGAGCAGTACTTC. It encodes CASSAASGRTYEQYF.

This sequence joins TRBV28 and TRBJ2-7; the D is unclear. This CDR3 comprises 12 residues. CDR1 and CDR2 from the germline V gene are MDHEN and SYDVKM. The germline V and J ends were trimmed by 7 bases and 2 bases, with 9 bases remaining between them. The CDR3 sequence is CASTREPYEQYF. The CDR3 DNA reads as TGTGCCAGCACCCGAGAACCCTACGAGCAGTACTTC.

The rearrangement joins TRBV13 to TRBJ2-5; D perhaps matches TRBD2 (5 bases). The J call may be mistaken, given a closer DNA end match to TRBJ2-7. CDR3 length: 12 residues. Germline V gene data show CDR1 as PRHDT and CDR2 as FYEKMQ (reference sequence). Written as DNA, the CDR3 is TGTGCCAGCATTACGGGAAACTACGAGCAGTACTTC. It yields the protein CASITGNYEQYF.

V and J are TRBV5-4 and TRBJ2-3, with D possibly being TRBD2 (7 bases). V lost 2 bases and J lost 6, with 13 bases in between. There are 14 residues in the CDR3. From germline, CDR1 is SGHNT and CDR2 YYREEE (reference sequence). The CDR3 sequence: CASSLDGGHDTQYF. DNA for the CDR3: TGTGCCAGCAGCTTAGACGGGGGGCACGATACGCAGTATTTT.

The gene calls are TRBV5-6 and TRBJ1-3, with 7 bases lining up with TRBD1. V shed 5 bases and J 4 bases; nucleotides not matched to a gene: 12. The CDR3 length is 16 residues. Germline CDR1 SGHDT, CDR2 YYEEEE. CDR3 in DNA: TGTGCCAGCAGAGAAGGGGGCGAGGTCTTGGGAAACACCATATATTTT. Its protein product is CASREGGEVLGNTIYF.

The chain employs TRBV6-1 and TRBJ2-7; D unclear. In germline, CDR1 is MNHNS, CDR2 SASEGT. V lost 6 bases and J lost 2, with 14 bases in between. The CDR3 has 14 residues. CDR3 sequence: CASRKPKPTYEQYF. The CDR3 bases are TGTGCCAGCAGGAAGCCTAAACCCACCTACGAGCAGTACTTC.

Here the CDR3 DNA reads TGTGCCAGCAGTTTATCGAAGGGTACCGGGGAGCTGTTTTTT. This sequence encodes CASSLSKGTGELFF. The chain uses TRBV28 and TRBJ2-2; D remains unclear. This CDR3 contains 14 residues. V was clipped by 1 base and J by 5 bases, with 8 bases between them. Germline assignment: CDR1 MDHEN and CDR2 SYDVKM.

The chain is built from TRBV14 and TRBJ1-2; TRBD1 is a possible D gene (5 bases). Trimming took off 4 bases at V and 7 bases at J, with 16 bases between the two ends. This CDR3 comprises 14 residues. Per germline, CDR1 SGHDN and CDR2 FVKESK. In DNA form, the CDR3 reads TGTGCCAGCAGCCCCTTCGGAGGGGCGGCTGGCTACACCTTC. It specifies CASSPFGGAAGYTF.

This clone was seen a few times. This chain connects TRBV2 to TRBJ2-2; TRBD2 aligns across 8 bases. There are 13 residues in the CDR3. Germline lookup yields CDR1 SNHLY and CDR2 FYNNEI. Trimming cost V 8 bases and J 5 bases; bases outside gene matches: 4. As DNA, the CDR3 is TGTGCCAGCGGGGCGGGAGGAACCGGGGAGCTGTTTTTT. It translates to CASGAGGTGELFF.

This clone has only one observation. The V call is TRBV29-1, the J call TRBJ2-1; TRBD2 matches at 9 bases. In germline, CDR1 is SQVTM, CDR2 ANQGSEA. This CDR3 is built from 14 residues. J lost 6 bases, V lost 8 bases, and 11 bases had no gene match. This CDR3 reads CSLCSSSGINEQFF. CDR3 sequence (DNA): TGCAGCCTTTGCTCTTCTAGCGGGATCAATGAGCAGTTCTTC.

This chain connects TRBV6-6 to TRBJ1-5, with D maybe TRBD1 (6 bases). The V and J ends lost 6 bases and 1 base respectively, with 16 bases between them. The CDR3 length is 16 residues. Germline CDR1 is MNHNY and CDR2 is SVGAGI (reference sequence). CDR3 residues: CASRGHPVRSNQPQHF. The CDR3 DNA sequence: TGTGCCAGCAGGGGACACCCTGTTAGGAGCAATCAGCCCCAGCATTTT.

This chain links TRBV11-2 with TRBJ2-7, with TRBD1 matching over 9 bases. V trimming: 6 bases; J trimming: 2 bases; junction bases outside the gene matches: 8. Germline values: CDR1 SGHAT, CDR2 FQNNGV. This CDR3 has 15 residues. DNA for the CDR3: TGTGCCAGCAGTAACCGGGGACAGGGTACCTACGAGCAGTACTTC. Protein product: CASSNRGQGTYEQYF.

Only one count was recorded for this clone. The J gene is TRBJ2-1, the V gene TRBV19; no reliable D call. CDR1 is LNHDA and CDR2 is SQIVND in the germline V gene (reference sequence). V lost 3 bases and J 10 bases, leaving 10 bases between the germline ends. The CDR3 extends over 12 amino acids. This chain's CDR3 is CASSMAASEQFF. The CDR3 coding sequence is TGTGCCAGTAGTATGGCGGCTTCGGAGCAGTTCTTC.

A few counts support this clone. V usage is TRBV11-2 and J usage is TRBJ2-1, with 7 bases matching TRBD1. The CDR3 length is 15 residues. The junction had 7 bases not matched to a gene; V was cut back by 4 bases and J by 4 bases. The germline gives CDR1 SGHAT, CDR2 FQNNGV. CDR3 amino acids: CASSSHGQVYNEQFF. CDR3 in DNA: TGTGCCAGCAGCTCTCATGGACAGGTTTACAATGAGCAGTTCTTC.

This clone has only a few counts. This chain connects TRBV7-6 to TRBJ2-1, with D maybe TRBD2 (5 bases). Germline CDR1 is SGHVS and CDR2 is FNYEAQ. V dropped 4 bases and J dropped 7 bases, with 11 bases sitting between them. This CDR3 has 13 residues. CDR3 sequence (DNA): TGTGCCAGCAGCTACCACGAGGGTAATGAGCAGTTCTTC. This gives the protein CASSYHEGNEQFF.

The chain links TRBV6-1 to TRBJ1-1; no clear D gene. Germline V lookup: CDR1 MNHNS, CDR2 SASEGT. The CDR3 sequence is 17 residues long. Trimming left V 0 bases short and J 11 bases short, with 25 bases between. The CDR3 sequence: CASSEATDFETLRWAFF. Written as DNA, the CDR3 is TGTGCCAGCAGTGAAGCCACCGACTTCGAAACGCTGAGGTGGGCTTTCTTT.